What follows is one TCR beta chain and its context. What it binds is unknown. The primer mix had 60 Vbeta and 13 Jbeta primers. Clones were sequenced by immunoSEQ multiplex PCR, and TCRdb holds only the in-frame ones, with some missing. This table holds about 79,000 clones, over 70% found once. This CDR3 comprises 15 residues. Germline V gene lookup returns CDR1 MGHRA and CDR2 YSYEKL. The V and J ends lost 2 bases and 4 bases, in that order; junction bases with no gene match: 7. This sample is drawn from a study of cytomegalovirus exposure and HLA in healthy donors. Study-wide findings and caveats: With high specificity and sensitivity, the classifier reportedly diagnosed cytomegalovirus status.

Source material: PBMCs. The rearrangement joins TRBV4-1 to TRBJ2-5; 7 nucleotides agree with TRBD1. The source is a man between 40 and 49 years old in good health and CMV-seropositive. The CDR3 loop reads CASSQWTGTGETQYF. CDR3 DNA: TGCGCCAGCAGCCAATGGACAGGAACGGGAGAGACCCAGTACTTC.